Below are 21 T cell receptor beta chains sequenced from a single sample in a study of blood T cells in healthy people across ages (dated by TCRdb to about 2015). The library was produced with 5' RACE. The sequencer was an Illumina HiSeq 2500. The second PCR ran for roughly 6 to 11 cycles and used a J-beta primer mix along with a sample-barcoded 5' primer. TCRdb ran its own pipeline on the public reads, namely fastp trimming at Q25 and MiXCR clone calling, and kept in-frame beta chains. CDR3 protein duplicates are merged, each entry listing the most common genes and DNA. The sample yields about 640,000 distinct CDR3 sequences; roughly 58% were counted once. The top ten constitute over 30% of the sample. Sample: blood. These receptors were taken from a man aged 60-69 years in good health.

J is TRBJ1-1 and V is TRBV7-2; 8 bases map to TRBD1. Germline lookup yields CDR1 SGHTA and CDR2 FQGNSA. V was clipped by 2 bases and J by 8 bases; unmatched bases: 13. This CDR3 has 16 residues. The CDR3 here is CASSLKSGGLGPEAFF. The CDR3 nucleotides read TGTGCCAGCAGCTTAAAGTCAGGGGGCTTGGGCCCAGAAGCTTTCTTT.

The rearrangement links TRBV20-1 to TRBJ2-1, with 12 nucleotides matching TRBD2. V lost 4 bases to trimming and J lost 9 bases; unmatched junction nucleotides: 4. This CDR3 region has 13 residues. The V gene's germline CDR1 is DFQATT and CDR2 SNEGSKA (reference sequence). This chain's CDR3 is CSATSGGAGEQFF. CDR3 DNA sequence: TGCAGTGCTACTAGCGGGGGGGCGGGTGAGCAGTTCTTC.

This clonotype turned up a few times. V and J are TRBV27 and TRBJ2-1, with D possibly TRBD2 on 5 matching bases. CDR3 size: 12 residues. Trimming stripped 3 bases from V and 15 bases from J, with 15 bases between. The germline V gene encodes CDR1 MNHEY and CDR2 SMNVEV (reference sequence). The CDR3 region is CASSFIGSRPFF. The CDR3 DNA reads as TGTGCCAGCAGTTTCATTGGGAGTCGGCCGTTCTTC.

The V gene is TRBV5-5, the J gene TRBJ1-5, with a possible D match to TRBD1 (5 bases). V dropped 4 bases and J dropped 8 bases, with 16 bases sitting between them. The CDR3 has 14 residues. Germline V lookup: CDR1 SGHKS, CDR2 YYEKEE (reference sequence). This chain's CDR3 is CASSVAGSAEPQHF. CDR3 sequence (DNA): TGTGCCAGCAGCGTGGCAGGGTCCGCAGAGCCCCAGCATTTT.

This chain's CDR3 is CSASLPWQPYGYTF. CDR3 nucleotide sequence: TGCAGTGCTAGTTTACCCTGGCAGCCCTATGGCTACACCTTC. J is TRBJ1-2 and V is TRBV20-1; D unresolved. Between the trimmed V and J ends, which lost 3 bases and 4 bases, there was a span of 15 bases. The CDR3 contains 14 residues. Per germline, CDR1 DFQATT and CDR2 SNEGSKA (reference sequence).

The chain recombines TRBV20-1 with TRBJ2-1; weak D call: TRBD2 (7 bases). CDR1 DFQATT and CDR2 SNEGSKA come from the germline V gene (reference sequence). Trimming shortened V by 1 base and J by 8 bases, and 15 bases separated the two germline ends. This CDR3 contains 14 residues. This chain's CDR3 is CSARVRGALDEQFF. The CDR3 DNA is TGCAGTGCTAGAGTTCGGGGGGCCCTGGATGAGCAGTTCTTC.

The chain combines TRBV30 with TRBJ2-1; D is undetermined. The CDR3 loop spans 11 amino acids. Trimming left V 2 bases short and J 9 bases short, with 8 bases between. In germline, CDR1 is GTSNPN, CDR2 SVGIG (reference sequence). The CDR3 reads CAWSKTREQFF. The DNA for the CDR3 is TGTGCCTGGAGTAAGACCCGTGAGCAGTTCTTC.

The CDR3 sequence: CSARDGRQSHSGANVLTF. The CDR3 nucleotides read TGCAGTGCTAGAGATGGGAGACAGTCACACTCTGGGGCCAACGTCCTGACTTTC. This chain connects TRBV20-1 to TRBJ2-6; tentatively, D is TRBD1 or TRBD2 (5 bases each). This CDR3 is 18 amino acids long. In germline, CDR1 is DFQATT, CDR2 SNEGSKA (reference sequence). V shed 0 bases and J shed 0 bases, with 15 bases lying between them.

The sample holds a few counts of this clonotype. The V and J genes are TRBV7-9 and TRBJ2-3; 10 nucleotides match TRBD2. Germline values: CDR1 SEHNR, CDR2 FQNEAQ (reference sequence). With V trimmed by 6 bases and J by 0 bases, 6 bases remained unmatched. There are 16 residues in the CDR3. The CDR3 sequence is CASRSPSGGSTDTQYF. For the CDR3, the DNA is TGTGCCAGCAGGAGTCCTAGCGGGGGAAGCACAGATACGCAGTATTTT.

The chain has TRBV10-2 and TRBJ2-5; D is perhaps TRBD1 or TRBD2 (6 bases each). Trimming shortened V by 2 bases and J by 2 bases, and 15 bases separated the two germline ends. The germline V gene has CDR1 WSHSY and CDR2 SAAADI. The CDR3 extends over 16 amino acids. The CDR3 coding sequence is TGCGCCAGCAGTGAGCCTCACGGGGGACAACAAGAGACCCAGTACTTC. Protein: CASSEPHGGQQETQYF.

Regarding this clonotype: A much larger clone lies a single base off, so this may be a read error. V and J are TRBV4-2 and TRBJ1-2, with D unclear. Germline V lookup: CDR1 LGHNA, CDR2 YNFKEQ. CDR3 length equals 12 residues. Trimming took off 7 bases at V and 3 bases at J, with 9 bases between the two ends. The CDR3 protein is CASIPQDYGYTF. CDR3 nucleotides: TGTGCCAGCATCCCTCAAGACTATGGCTACACCTTC.

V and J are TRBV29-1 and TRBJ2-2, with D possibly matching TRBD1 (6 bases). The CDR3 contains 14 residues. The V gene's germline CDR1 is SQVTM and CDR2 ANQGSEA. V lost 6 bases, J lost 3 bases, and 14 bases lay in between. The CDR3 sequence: CSVEQGTHTGELFF. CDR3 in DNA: TGCAGCGTGGAACAGGGAACACACACCGGGGAGCTGTTTTTT.

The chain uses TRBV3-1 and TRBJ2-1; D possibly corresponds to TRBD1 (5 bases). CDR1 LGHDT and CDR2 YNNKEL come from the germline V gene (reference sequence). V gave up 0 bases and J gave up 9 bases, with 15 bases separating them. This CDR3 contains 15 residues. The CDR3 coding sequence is TGTGCCAGCAGCCAAGACGTAAGGGGCATCGGTGAGCAGTTCTTC. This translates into CASSQDVRGIGEQFF.

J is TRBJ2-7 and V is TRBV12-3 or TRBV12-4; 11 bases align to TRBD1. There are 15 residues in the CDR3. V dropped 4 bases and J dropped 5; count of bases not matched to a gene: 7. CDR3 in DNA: TGTGCCAGCAGTTCCAGGGGACAGGGGGGTAACGAGCAGTACTTC. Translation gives CASSSRGQGGNEQYF.

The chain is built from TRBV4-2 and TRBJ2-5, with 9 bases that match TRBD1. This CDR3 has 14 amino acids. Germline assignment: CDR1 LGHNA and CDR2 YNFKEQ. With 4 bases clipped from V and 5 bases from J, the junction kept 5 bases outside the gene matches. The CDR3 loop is CASSLGQGTETQYF. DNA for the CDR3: TGTGCCAGCAGCCTGGGACAGGGAACGGAGACCCAGTACTTC.

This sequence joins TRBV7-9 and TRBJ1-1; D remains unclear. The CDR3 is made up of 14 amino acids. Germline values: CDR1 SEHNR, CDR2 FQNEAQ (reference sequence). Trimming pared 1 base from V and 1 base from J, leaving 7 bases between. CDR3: CASSLGRSNTEAFF. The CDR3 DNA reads TGTGCCAGCAGCTTAGGCAGATCGAACACTGAAGCTTTCTTT.

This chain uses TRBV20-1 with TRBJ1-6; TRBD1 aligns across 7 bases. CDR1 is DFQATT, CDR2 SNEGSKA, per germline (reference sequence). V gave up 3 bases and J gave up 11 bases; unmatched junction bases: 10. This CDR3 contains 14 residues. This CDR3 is CSARAGGQNPPLHF. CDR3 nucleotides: TGCAGTGCTAGGGCAGGGGGGCAGAATCCACCCCTCCACTTT.

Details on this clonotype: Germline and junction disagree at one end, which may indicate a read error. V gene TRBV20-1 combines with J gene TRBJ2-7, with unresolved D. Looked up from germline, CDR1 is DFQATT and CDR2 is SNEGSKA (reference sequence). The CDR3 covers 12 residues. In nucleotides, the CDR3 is TGCAGTGCGAGAGGTAACTCCTACGAGCAGTACTTC. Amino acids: CSARGNSYEQYF.

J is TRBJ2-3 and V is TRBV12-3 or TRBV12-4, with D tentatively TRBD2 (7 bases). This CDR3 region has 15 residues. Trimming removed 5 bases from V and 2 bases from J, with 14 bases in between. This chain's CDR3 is CASSRHRDYTDTQYF. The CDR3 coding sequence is TGTGCCAGCAGTCGACACAGGGACTACACAGATACGCAGTATTTT.

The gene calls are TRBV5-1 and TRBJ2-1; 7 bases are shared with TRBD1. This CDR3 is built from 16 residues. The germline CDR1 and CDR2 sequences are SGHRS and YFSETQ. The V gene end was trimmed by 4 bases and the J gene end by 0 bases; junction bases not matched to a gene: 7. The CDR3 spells CASSLTGTVSYNEQFF. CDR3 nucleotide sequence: TGCGCCAGCAGCCTAACCGGGACAGTCTCCTACAATGAGCAGTTCTTC.

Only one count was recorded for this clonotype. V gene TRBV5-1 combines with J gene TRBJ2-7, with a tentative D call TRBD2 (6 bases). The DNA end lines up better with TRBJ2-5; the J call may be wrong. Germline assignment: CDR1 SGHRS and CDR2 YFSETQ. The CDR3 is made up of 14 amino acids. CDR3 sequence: CASSFHGGTETQYF. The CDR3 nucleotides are TGCGCCAGCAGCTTCCATGGGGGGACAGAGACCCAGTACTTC.